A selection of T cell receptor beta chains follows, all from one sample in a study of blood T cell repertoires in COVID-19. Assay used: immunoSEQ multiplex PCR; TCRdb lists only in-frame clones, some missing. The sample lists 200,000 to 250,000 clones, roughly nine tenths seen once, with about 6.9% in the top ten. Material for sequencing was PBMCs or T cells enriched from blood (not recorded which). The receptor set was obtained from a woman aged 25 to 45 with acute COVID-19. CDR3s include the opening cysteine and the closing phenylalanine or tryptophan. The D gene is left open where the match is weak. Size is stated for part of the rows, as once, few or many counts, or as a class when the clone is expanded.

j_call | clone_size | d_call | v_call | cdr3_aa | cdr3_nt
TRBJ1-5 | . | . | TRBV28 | CASSFMGGQPQHF | TGTGCCAGCAGTTTTATGGGGGGTCAGCCCCAGCATTTT
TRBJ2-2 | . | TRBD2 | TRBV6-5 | CASRGLAGESGELFF | TGTGCCAGCCGAGGACTAGCGGGAGAGTCTGGGGAGCTGTTTTTT
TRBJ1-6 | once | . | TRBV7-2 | CASSSAGGGSYNSPLHF | TGTGCCAGCAGCTCCGCTGGGGGAGGCTCCTATAATTCACCCCTCCACTTT
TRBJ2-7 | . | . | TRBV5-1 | CASSLVSGDYEQYF | TGCGCCAGCAGCTTGGTTTCAGGGGACTACGAGCAGTACTTC
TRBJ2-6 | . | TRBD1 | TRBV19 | CASSGGTGGSGANVLTF | TGTGCCAGTAGTGGGGGGACAGGTGGCTCTGGGGCCAACGTCCTGACTTTC
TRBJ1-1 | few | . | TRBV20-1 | CSASLQVGTEAFF | TGCAGTGCTAGTCTCCAGGTCGGAACTGAAGCTTTCTTT
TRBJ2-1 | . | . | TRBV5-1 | CASSLAQGRGNEQFF | TGCGCCAGCAGCTTGGCTCAGGGGAGAGGCAATGAGCAGTTCTTC
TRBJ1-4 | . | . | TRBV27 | CASKMITGVGGRGNEKLFF | TGTGCCAGCAAAATGATCACGGGTGTGGGGGGGCGCGGTAATGAAAAACTGTTTTTT
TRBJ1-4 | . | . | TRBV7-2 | CASSFRREKLFF | TGTGCCAGCAGCTTTCGGAGGGAAAAACTGTTTTTT
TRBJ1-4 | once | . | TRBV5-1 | CASSYQAATNEKLFF | TGCGCCAGCAGTTATCAGGCTGCAACTAATGAAAAACTGTTTTTT
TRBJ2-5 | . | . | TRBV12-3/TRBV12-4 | CASRLTGETQYF | TGTGCCAGCAGGCTAACCGGAGAGACCCAGTACTTC
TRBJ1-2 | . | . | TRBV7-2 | CASSSQGYGYTF | TGTGCCAGCAGCTCTCAGGGCTATGGCTACACCTTC
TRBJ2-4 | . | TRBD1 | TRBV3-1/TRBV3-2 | CASSPGTAPIQYF | TGTGCCAGCAGCCCCGGGACAGCTCCAATTCAGTACTTC
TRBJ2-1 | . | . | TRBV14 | CASSLTSYNEQFF | TGTGCCAGCAGCCTAACCAGTTACAATGAGCAGTTCTTC
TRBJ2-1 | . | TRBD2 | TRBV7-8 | CASSLRTSGSYEQFF | TGTGCCAGCAGCTTGCGGACTAGCGGGAGCTATGAGCAGTTCTTC
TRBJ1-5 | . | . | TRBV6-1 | CASSAPGESQNQPQHF | TGTGCCAGCAGTGCCCCGGGGGAGTCTCAGAATCAGCCCCAGCATTTT
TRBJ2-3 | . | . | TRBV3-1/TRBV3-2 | CASRLQGGTTDTQYF | TGTGCCAGCAGGCTCCAGGGGGGTACCACAGATACGCAGTATTTT
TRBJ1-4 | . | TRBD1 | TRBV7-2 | CASSLVDRGPEKLFF | TGTGCCAGCAGCTTAGTAGACAGGGGGCCTGAAAAACTGTTTTTT
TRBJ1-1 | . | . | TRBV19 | CASSIPREAFF | TGTGCCAGTAGTATCCCGCGGGAAGCTTTCTTT
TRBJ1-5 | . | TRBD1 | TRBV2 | CASSGGTVGNQPQHF | TGTGCCAGCAGCGGCGGGACAGTCGGCAATCAGCCCCAGCATTTT
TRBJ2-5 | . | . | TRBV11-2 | CASSLDQGPEYF | TGTGCCAGCAGCTTAGATCAGGGCCCTGAGTACTTC
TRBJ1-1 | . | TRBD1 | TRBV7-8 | CASSLGTGTGTEAFF | TGTGCCAGCAGCTTGGGGACAGGGACGGGGACTGAAGCTTTCTTT
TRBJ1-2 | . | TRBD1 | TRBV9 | CASSVGGQAFYGYTF | TGTGCCAGCAGCGTAGGAGGACAGGCTTTTTATGGCTACACCTTC
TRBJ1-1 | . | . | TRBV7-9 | CASSNKNTEAFF | TGTGCCAGCAGTAACAAGAACACTGAAGCTTTCTTT
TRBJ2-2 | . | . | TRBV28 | CASSLGRTGELFF | TGTGCCAGCAGTTTAGGGAGAACCGGGGAGCTGTTTTTT
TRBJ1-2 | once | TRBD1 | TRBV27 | CASSLIGTGYGYTF | TGTGCCAGCAGTTTAATCGGGACAGGCTATGGCTACACCTTC
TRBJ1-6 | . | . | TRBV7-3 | CASSLTESSPLHF | TGTGCCAGCAGCTTAACGGAGAGTTCACCCCTCCACTTT
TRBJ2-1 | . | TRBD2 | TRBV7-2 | CASSLVGGATNEQFF | TGTGCCAGCAGCTTAGTCGGGGGGGCTACCAATGAGCAGTTCTTC
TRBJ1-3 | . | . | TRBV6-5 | CASSYLGTSAGNTIYF | TGTGCCAGCAGTTACCTCGGGACATCAGCTGGAAACACCATATATTTT
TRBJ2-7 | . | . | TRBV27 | CASRLLAGSHEQYF | TGTGCCAGCAGACTTCTAGCAGGTTCCCACGAGCAGTACTTC
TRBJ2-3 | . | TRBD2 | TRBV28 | CASSSAGGSTDTQYF | TGTGCCAGCTCATCGGCGGGGGGAAGCACAGATACGCAGTATTTT
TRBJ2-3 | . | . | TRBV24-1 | CATSDPTTGGDTQYF | TGTGCCACCAGTGACCCGACAACAGGTGGTGATACGCAGTATTTT
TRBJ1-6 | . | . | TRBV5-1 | CASSSSLRDTSPLHF | TGCGCCAGCAGTTCCTCACTCCGGGACACGTCACCCCTCCACTTT
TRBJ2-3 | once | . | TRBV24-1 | CATSDNRALTDTQYF | TGTGCCACCAGTGATAACAGGGCCCTCACAGATACGCAGTATTTT
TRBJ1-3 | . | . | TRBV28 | CASSLGRYSGNTIYF | TGTGCCAGCAGTTTAGGGCGATACTCTGGAAACACCATATATTTT
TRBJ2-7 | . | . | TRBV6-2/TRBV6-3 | CASSYSSRVGEQYF | TGTGCCAGCAGTTACTCGTCCAGGGTAGGCGAGCAGTACTTC
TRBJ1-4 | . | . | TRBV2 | CASIRTVGGTEKLFF | TGTGCCAGCATAAGAACCGTGGGGGGAACTGAAAAACTGTTTTTT
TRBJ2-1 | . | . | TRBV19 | CASSIRSGNNNEQFF | TGTGCCAGTAGTATACGGTCAGGGAATAACAATGAGCAGTTCTTC
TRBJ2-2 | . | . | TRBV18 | CASSPGLNTGELFF | TGTGCCAGCTCACCAGGGCTTAACACCGGGGAGCTGTTTTTT
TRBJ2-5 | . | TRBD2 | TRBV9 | CASSVGDSGRVETQYF | TGTGCCAGCAGCGTAGGGGATAGCGGGAGGGTTGAGACCCAGTACTTC
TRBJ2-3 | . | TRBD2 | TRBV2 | CASSILAGGPTDTQYF | TGTGCCAGCAGTATACTAGCGGGGGGACCCACAGATACGCAGTATTTT
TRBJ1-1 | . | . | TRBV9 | CASSVSQGPNTEAFF | TGTGCCAGCAGCGTATCGCAGGGGCCGAACACTGAAGCTTTCTTT